The clone carrying this TCR beta chain occurred a few times. The antigen remains undetermined. MiXCR, run by TCRdb on the 5' RACE reads, gives a single entry per CDR3 protein. The sample includes fewer than 12,000 distinct CDR3 sequences, roughly 12% of them seen just once. Sample time point: sample taken at primary tumor resection. The authors sequenced whole RNA from tumor, nontumor lung or frozen PBMC without sorting. The sample comes from a study of spatial heterogeneity in lung cancer. As for the study in general: In raw reads, more than 8.5 appearances on average were recorded for each unique TCR and UMI combination.

Overall study results and limits: Regional and ubiquitous nonsynonymous mutations were tracked by counts of regional and ubiquitous expanded TCRs, respectively. Tumoral mutation counts were tracked by counts of expanded intratumoral alpha and beta TCRs.

There are 14 residues in the CDR3. The germline V gene encodes CDR1 SGHTA and CDR2 FQGNSA. V lost 5 bases and J 1 base, leaving 11 bases between the germline ends. The sequenced sample was lung tumor tissue, obtained at surgery. This receptor was taken from a male donor with early-stage non-small cell lung cancer. The V gene is TRBV7-2, the J gene TRBJ2-5; D not resolved. The CDR3 DNA reads TGTGCCAGCAGCGCCGAAGTACTCCAAGAGACCCAGTACTTC. It is translated as CASSAEVLQETQYF.